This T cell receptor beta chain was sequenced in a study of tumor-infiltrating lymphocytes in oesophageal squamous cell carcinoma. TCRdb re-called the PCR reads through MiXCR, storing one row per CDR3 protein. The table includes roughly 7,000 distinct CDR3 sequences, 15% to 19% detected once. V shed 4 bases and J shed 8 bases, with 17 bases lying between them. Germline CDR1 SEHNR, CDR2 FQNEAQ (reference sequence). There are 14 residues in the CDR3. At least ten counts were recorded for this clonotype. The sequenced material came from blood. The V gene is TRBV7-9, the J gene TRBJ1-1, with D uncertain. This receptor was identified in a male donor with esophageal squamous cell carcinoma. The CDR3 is CASSSLLALSEAFF. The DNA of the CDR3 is TGTGCCAGCAGCTCGCTTTTGGCCCTGTCGGAAGCTTTCTTT.